Here is one T cell receptor (beta chain) with its context. The antigen is undetermined. This sample is part of a study of T cell responses to AZD1222 COVID-19 vaccine. Trimming removed 1 base from V and 0 bases from J, with 16 bases in between. The CDR3 consists of 18 residues. Germline CDR1 is LGHNA and CDR2 is YSLEER. Clones were read by immunoSEQ multiplex PCR, and TCRdb kept only the in-frame ones, dropping some. Of about 180,000 clones in the sample, 70% to 90% were seen once. General study results and limits: At study baseline, merely more than 5 AZD1222 recipients were seropositive. There were vaccine-associated CD4 TCRs across spike, dominant at 160-218 and 743-854. An increase in Spike-specific TCR breadth and depth was observed after two AZD1222 doses. A mostly white British donor set with more females was recruited, and clonal diversity was possibly underestimated.

The sequence was collected from an adult in good health. The V gene is TRBV4-3, the J gene TRBJ2-1, with a possible D match to TRBD2 (6 bases). The source material was peripheral blood, sampled on day 0 of AZD1222 vaccination. The CDR3 sequence is CASSQGSRAGSSYNEQFF. The CDR3 bases are TGCGCCAGCAGCCAAGGGTCGCGGGCGGGGAGCTCCTACAATGAGCAGTTCTTC.